The rows below give T cell receptor beta chains drawn from one sample of a study of CD8+CD57+ T cells in acquired aplastic anemia. TCRdb used MiXCR to reprocess the reads, holding one entry per CDR3 protein. The sample includes 150,000 to 200,000 distinct CDR3 sequences, around half of them seen just once. The specimen was sorted CD4+, CD8+, or CD8+CD57+ T cells (not recorded which) from PBMCs. Source of these receptors: a human donor with aplastic anemia. Both conserved end residues are trimmed from each CDR3. The order of the fields is CDR3 protein, V gene, D gene, clone size, J gene. A D gene is named only where the DNA matches it firmly. Some rows mark clone size as missing; the rest say once, few, many or name a class of expanded clone.

CDR3 protein: ASSLAGSGTSGRQY
V gene: TRBV7-2
D gene: TRBD2
clone size: NA
J gene: TRBJ2-7

CDR3 protein: ASSIGRNTEAF
V gene: TRBV19
D gene: NA
clone size: many
J gene: TRBJ1-1

CDR3 protein: ASSRGQF
V gene: TRBV9
D gene: NA
clone size: NA
J gene: TRBJ2-1

CDR3 protein: ASSIGQGDEKLF
V gene: TRBV19
D gene: TRBD1
clone size: many
J gene: TRBJ1-4

CDR3 protein: ASSWTNYGYT
V gene: TRBV28
D gene: NA
clone size: many
J gene: TRBJ1-2

CDR3 protein: ASRIDRASSYEQY
V gene: TRBV28
D gene: TRBD1
clone size: many
J gene: TRBJ2-7

CDR3 protein: ASRVGGVGSPLH
V gene: TRBV2
D gene: NA
clone size: many
J gene: TRBJ1-6

CDR3 protein: SASAIAGGGQPQH
V gene: TRBV20-1
D gene: TRBD1
clone size: NA
J gene: TRBJ1-5

CDR3 protein: SVAAGGTSYNEQF
V gene: TRBV20-1
D gene: TRBD2
clone size: many
J gene: TRBJ2-1

CDR3 protein: ASSGQRYTEAF
V gene: TRBV2
D gene: NA
clone size: NA
J gene: TRBJ1-1

CDR3 protein: ASSLVAGHEQY
V gene: TRBV7-2
D gene: NA
clone size: NA
J gene: TRBJ2-7

CDR3 protein: ASSLGQGHQPQH
V gene: TRBV7-8
D gene: NA
clone size: many
J gene: TRBJ1-5

CDR3 protein: ASRSLAGDEQF
V gene: TRBV2
D gene: TRBD2
clone size: NA
J gene: TRBJ2-1

CDR3 protein: AGRVGTLGTEAF
V gene: TRBV19
D gene: NA
clone size: few
J gene: TRBJ1-1

CDR3 protein: ASSNTGLSSSYEQY
V gene: TRBV2
D gene: NA
clone size: NA
J gene: TRBJ2-7

CDR3 protein: ASSLTGDPEAF
V gene: TRBV5-1
D gene: TRBD1
clone size: many
J gene: TRBJ1-1

CDR3 protein: SAFNMDRGAGEQY
V gene: TRBV20-1
D gene: TRBD1
clone size: NA
J gene: TRBJ2-7

CDR3 protein: SASKPGTSSYNEQF
V gene: TRBV20-1
D gene: NA
clone size: many
J gene: TRBJ2-1

CDR3 protein: SGMKTSDQETQY
V gene: TRBV20-1
D gene: TRBD2
clone size: NA
J gene: TRBJ2-5

CDR3 protein: ASSSGRNRFYGYT
V gene: TRBV6-5
D gene: NA
clone size: many
J gene: TRBJ1-2

CDR3 protein: ASRDRGSPYEQY
V gene: TRBV2
D gene: TRBD1
clone size: NA
J gene: TRBJ2-7

CDR3 protein: ASSSGGGFQETQC
V gene: TRBV7-2
D gene: TRBD2
clone size: few
J gene: TRBJ2-5

CDR3 protein: ASSPDGNEQY
V gene: TRBV3-1
D gene: NA
clone size: few
J gene: TRBJ2-7

CDR3 protein: ASSRTGLNYEQY
V gene: TRBV19
D gene: NA
clone size: many
J gene: TRBJ2-7

CDR3 protein: SVGQRTDTQY
V gene: TRBV29-1
D gene: NA
clone size: NA
J gene: TRBJ2-3

CDR3 protein: ASSPRYGGEQY
V gene: TRBV7-9
D gene: NA
clone size: NA
J gene: TRBJ2-7

CDR3 protein: ASSDLGIYEQY
V gene: TRBV2
D gene: NA
clone size: NA
J gene: TRBJ2-7

CDR3 protein: ASSFRPSGSYNEQF
V gene: TRBV19
D gene: TRBD2
clone size: many
J gene: TRBJ2-1

CDR3 protein: ASKQFYEQY
V gene: TRBV2
D gene: NA
clone size: NA
J gene: TRBJ2-7

CDR3 protein: ASSQGDSYEQYFGPGTEAF
V gene: TRBV5-1
D gene: NA
clone size: NA
J gene: TRBJ1-1

CDR3 protein: SARSFVDEQF
V gene: TRBV20-1
D gene: NA
clone size: few
J gene: TRBJ2-1

CDR3 protein: ASSAWDVGEKLF
V gene: TRBV2
D gene: NA
clone size: NA
J gene: TRBJ1-4

CDR3 protein: ASGTGQPNTEAF
V gene: TRBV12-3/TRBV12-4
D gene: TRBD1
clone size: few
J gene: TRBJ1-1

CDR3 protein: SVAGQGASTNEQF
V gene: TRBV29-1
D gene: TRBD1
clone size: NA
J gene: TRBJ2-1

CDR3 protein: ASSSDNYGYT
V gene: TRBV5-6
D gene: NA
clone size: many
J gene: TRBJ1-2

CDR3 protein: ASSPGLAGAHEQF
V gene: TRBV27
D gene: TRBD2
clone size: few
J gene: TRBJ2-1

CDR3 protein: SFLVGAGAF
V gene: TRBV29-1
D gene: NA
clone size: NA
J gene: TRBJ1-1

CDR3 protein: AWSPNRISNQPQH
V gene: TRBV30
D gene: NA
clone size: many
J gene: TRBJ1-5

CDR3 protein: ASSQGQGARDTQY
V gene: TRBV4-1
D gene: TRBD1
clone size: many
J gene: TRBJ2-3

CDR3 protein: ASSGSQGWGTEAF
V gene: TRBV9
D gene: NA
clone size: many
J gene: TRBJ1-1